The 24 T cell receptor beta chains in this list originate from one sample, sequenced in a study of T cells expressing NK-cell markers. TCRdb reworked the 5' RACE reads into one entry per CDR3 protein, no DNA. Its clone listing holds a few hundred thousand distinct CDR3 sequences. Sequencing was done on a sample of blood T cells: a sorted CD56 or NKG2C T cell subset, CD4+ or CD8+ T cells, or bulk PBMC T cells (not recorded which). These receptors all stem from a young man in good health.

This chain links TRBV14 with TRBJ2-7. The CDR3 is 15 amino acids. Germline assignment: CDR1 SGHDN and CDR2 FVKESK. This CDR3 reads CASSLAGGSGNEQYF.

V and J are TRBV7-3 and TRBJ2-1; TCRdb reports TRBD1, a call that lacks DNA to check it against. Looked up from germline, CDR1 is SGHTA and CDR2 is FQGTGA. The CDR3 consists of 16 residues. CDR3 residues: CASQPSGRGWNNEQFF. The whole variable domain, remainder taken from reference TRBV7-3 and TRBJ2-1, is GAGVSQTPSNKVTEKGKYVELRCDPISGHTALYWYRQSLGQGPEFLIYFQGTGAADDSGLPNDRFFAVRPEGSVSTLKIQRTERGDSAVYLCASQPSGRGWNNEQFFGPGTRLTVL.

V gene TRBV7-2 combines with J gene TRBJ2-1; with no DNA, the TCRdb D assignment of TRBD1 cannot be verified. CDR3 length equals 13 residues. Germline assignment: CDR1 SGHTA and CDR2 FQGNSA. The CDR3 protein is CASGPVLYNEQFF.

The rearrangement uses TRBV15 and TRBJ2-3; TCRdb names TRBD1, which stays unverified in the absence of DNA. The germline gives CDR1 LNHNV, CDR2 YYDKDF (reference sequence). The CDR3 length is 13 residues. This CDR3 reads CATSRVWGDTQYF.

The rearrangement links TRBV19 to TRBJ1-5; TCRdb outputs TRBD1, but without DNA this stays unchecked. The V gene's germline CDR1 is LNHDA and CDR2 SQIVND (reference sequence). The CDR3 spans 17 residues. This CDR3 is CASSIPERNTGAQPQHF.

V and J are TRBV20-1 and TRBJ2-3; TCRdb reports TRBD1, a call that lacks DNA to check it against. Germline V CDR1 and CDR2: DFQATT, SNEGSKA (reference sequence). The CDR3 is 15 amino acids. Here the CDR3 reads CSASSRDRSTDTQYF.

This chain connects TRBV19 to TRBJ1-1; as DNA is missing, the TRBD1 call by TCRdb cannot be tested. CDR3 size: 16 residues. Germline lookup yields CDR1 LNHDA and CDR2 SQIVND (reference sequence). CDR3 in amino acids: CASSPLAGNENTEAFF.

This CDR3 reads CAISDGSGHDTQYF. The V call is TRBV10-3, the J call TRBJ2-3; no DNA is available, so the TRBD1 call from TCRdb remains unchecked. This CDR3 is 14 amino acids long. The V gene's germline CDR1 is ENHRY and CDR2 SYGVKD.

The chain links TRBV5-6 to TRBJ2-5; TCRdb reports TRBD1, a call that lacks DNA to check it against. The CDR3 is made up of 14 amino acids. Looked up from germline, CDR1 is SGHDT and CDR2 is YYEEEE. CDR3 loop: CASSYPGAQETQYF.

J is TRBJ2-5 and V is TRBV20-1; TCRdb's D call of TRBD2 is untestable without DNA. The CDR3 contains 16 residues. Germline values: CDR1 DFQATT, CDR2 SNEGSKA (reference sequence). The CDR3: CSARDAGLAGVETQYF.

This chain connects TRBV4-1 to TRBJ2-2; TCRdb's D call of TRBD2 is untestable without DNA. The CDR3 runs to 15 residues. The germline gives CDR1 MGHRA, CDR2 YSYEKL. This chain's CDR3 is CASSPGRETTGELFF.

This chain connects TRBV29-1 to TRBJ2-1; TCRdb lists TRBD1, though no DNA is available to test this call. Per the germline V gene, CDR1 is SQVTM and CDR2 is ANQGSEA. The CDR3 consists of 14 residues. This chain's CDR3 is CSVVSGDGYNEQFF.

V and J are TRBV11-2 and TRBJ2-7; absent DNA, TCRdb's TRBD2 call cannot be checked. Germline V gene data show CDR1 as SGHAT and CDR2 as FQNNGV. This CDR3 comprises 18 residues. This CDR3 is CASSLNNPGLAGVHEQYF.

The chain combines TRBV20-1 with TRBJ2-2. The CDR3 runs to 13 residues. Per the germline V gene, CDR1 is DFQATT and CDR2 is SNEGSKA (reference sequence). This CDR3 is CSVLVGSKGELFF.

The rearrangement joins TRBV20-1 to TRBJ2-3; absent DNA, TCRdb's TRBD2 call cannot be checked. The CDR3 consists of 15 residues. Germline-derived CDR1 and CDR2 are DFQATT and SNEGSKA (reference sequence). Here the CDR3 reads CSARGLAGFGDTQYF.

The chain couples TRBV10-3 to TRBJ2-3; TCRdb's D call, TRBD2, is unchecked because there is no DNA. The germline V gene has CDR1 ENHRY and CDR2 SYGVKD. The CDR3 has 15 amino acids. The CDR3: CAISGLASSTDTQYF.

This chain joins TRBV7-2 and TRBJ2-1; TCRdb designates TRBD1, a call that cannot be tested without DNA. Germline V lookup: CDR1 SGHTA, CDR2 FQGNSA. The CDR3 has 17 amino acids. The CDR3 loop is CASSLASGTQTDNEQFF.

The chain employs TRBV24-1 and TRBJ1-2. Germline CDR1 and CDR2: KGHDR and SFDVKD. The CDR3 is 13 amino acids. Here the CDR3 reads CATSLGSNYGYTF.

The rearrangement links TRBV4-3 to TRBJ2-7; with no DNA, the TCRdb D assignment of TRBD2 cannot be verified. The CDR3 contains 17 residues. Germline V gene data show CDR1 as LGHNA and CDR2 as YSLEER. The CDR3 is CASSQYLDPSASYEQYF.

V gene TRBV7-2 combines with J gene TRBJ2-5; no DNA is available, so the TRBD2 call from TCRdb remains unchecked. CDR3 size: 14 residues. The germline V gene has CDR1 SGHTA and CDR2 FQGNSA. CDR3: CASSPGPPEKTQYF. Full variable domain (missing parts from reference TRBV7-2 and TRBJ2-5): GAGVSQSPSNKVTEKGKDVELRCDPISGHTALYWYRQSLGQGLEFLIYFQGNSAPDKSGLPSDRFSAERTGGSVSTLTIQRTQQEDSAVYLCASSPGPPEKTQYFGPGTRLLVL.

The chain has TRBV29-1 and TRBJ2-3. The germline V gene encodes CDR1 SQVTM and CDR2 ANQGSEA. The CDR3 is 18 residues long. The CDR3 sequence is CSVEDPGGGTSGTDTQYF.

The genes are TRBV20-1 and TRBJ2-1; TCRdb names TRBD2, which stays unverified in the absence of DNA. This CDR3 comprises 21 residues. Germline V lookup: CDR1 DFQATT, CDR2 SNEGSKA (reference sequence). CDR3 residues: CSARDRLGLAGEVRVYNEQFF.

The rearrangement links TRBV24-1 to TRBJ2-2. The length of the CDR3 is 14 residues. CDR1 is KGHDR and CDR2 is SFDVKD in the germline V gene. The CDR3 spells CATSDLGITGELFF.

The chain links TRBV9 to TRBJ2-3; as DNA is missing, the TRBD2 call by TCRdb cannot be tested. The V gene's germline CDR1 is SGDLS and CDR2 YYNGEE. This CDR3 region has 17 residues. The CDR3 reads CASSRSGASGFTDTQYF. Based on the CDR3 plus reference TRBV9 and TRBJ2-3, the full variable domain is DSGVTQTPKHLITATGQRVTLRCSPRSGDLSVYWYQQSLDQGLQFLIQYYNGEERAKGNILERFSAQQFPDLHSELNLSSLELGDSALYFCASSRSGASGFTDTQYFGPGTRLTVL.